This is a list of T cell receptor beta chains from one sample in a study of T cell responses to AZD1222 COVID-19 vaccine. Assay: immunoSEQ multiplex PCR; the TCRdb copy retains only in-frame clones and omits some. The table records about 140,000 clones, about 91% of them present only once. Source: peripheral blood, taken 28 days after the second AZD1222 dose. These receptors originate from an adult who received the AZD1222 COVID-19 vaccine. Each CDR3 is given with its conserved first and last residue. A D gene is named only where the DNA matches it firmly. The size of a clone is reported for some rows only, either as once, few or many, or as a class for expanded clones.

clone_size j_call v_call d_call cdr3_nt cdr3_aa
- TRBJ2-1 TRBV3-1/TRBV3-2 - TGTGCCAGCAGCCTAGCGGCATCCTACAATGAGCAGTTCTTC CASSLAASYNEQFF
- TRBJ1-4 TRBV27 - TGTGCCAGCCCCCTCCGCGATGAAAAACTGTTTTTT CASPLRDEKLFF
- TRBJ1-2 TRBV5-1 - TGCGCCAGCAGCCACGGGACACTCTATGGCTACACCTTC CASSHGTLYGYTF
few TRBJ2-7 TRBV19 - TGTGCCAGTAAGGGCCTTTCGGCGTACGAGCAGTACTTC CASKGLSAYEQYF
- TRBJ1-5 TRBV15 - TGTGCCACCAGCAGAGACAGGGTTGGCAATCAGCCCCAGCATTTT CATSRDRVGNQPQHF
- TRBJ2-1 TRBV6-6 - TGTGCCAGCAGTTACTCGAGTCTGGGCAATGAGCAGTTCTTC CASSYSSLGNEQFF
few TRBJ2-3 TRBV12-3/TRBV12-4 - TGTGCCAGCAGTTTAACCTTGTCAGATACGCAGTATTTT CASSLTLSDTQYF
- TRBJ1-1 TRBV28 - TGTGCCAGCAGCACGACCCCAGGATGGACTGAAGCTTTCTTT CASSTTPGWTEAFF
- TRBJ2-1 TRBV5-6 TRBD2 TGTGCCAGCAGCTGGGGGACCGGGAGGAATGAGCAGTTCTTC CASSWGTGRNEQFF
- TRBJ1-3 TRBV15 TRBD1 TGTGCCACCAGCGGACAGGGATTTCAGGACACCATATATTTT CATSGQGFQDTIYF
- TRBJ2-5 TRBV2 TRBD2 TGTGCCAGCAGTGGAGGAGCGGGAGGGCGTCAAGAGACCCAGTACTTC CASSGGAGGRQETQYF
- TRBJ2-7 TRBV6-5 TRBD1 TGTGCCAGCAGACCAACCCGGGACAGGGGCAACGAGCAGTACTTC CASRPTRDRGNEQYF
- TRBJ1-1 TRBV29-1 - TGCAGCGTTACGATGGAGGGGCACACTGAAGCTTTCTTT CSVTMEGHTEAFF
- TRBJ1-1 TRBV18 - TGTGCCAGCTCACCACCAGGAGACGTTAACACTGAAGCTTTCTTT CASSPPGDVNTEAFF
- TRBJ2-5 TRBV18 - TGTGCCAGCTCCCGGGTTCTAGTGGAGACCCAGTACTTC CASSRVLVETQYF
once TRBJ1-3 TRBV27 - TGTGCCAGCAGACCTACTGCGAGAGCCTCTGGAAACACCATATATTTT CASRPTARASGNTIYF
few TRBJ2-7 TRBV2 TRBD2 TGTGCCAATTCGGTGCCTGGGACTAGCGGGACAAAAAGAGGCGAGCAGTACTTC CANSVPGTSGTKRGEQYF
- TRBJ2-7 TRBV4-1 TRBD2 TGCGCCAGCAGCCTCGGCGGGGGGATGTCCTACGAGCAGTACTTC CASSLGGGMSYEQYF
- TRBJ2-7 TRBV18 TRBD1 TGTGCCAGCTCCCCGGGACAGGGCCTCAACGAGCAGTACTTC CASSPGQGLNEQYF
- TRBJ2-7 TRBV5-5 - TGTGCCAGCAGCTTGGCCTTCTCCGGACTATTCTACGAGCAGTACTTC CASSLAFSGLFYEQYF
- TRBJ1-6 TRBV7-8 TRBD1 TGTGCCAGCAGCCAAGGGACAGTCCAAGGGTCACCCCTCCACTTT CASSQGTVQGSPLHF